One and the same sample provided the 31 T cell receptor beta chains below, sequenced in a study of spatial heterogeneity in lung cancer. MiXCR was run by TCRdb on the 5' RACE reads, yielding one entry per CDR3 protein. The table lists some 85,000 distinct CDR3 sequences, 15% to 25% of them singletons. Time point denoted: sample taken at primary tumor resection. Sequencing of whole RNA from tumor, nontumor lung or frozen PBMC involved no sorting. The sequences come from PBMCs, collected at surgery. The receptors here all came from a male donor with early-stage non-small cell lung cancer.

The rearrangement uses TRBV19 and TRBJ2-1; D may correspond to TRBD1 or TRBD2 (6 bases each). The V gene's germline CDR1 is LNHDA and CDR2 SQIVND (reference sequence). The CDR3 runs to 15 residues. Deletions cut 5 bases from V and 4 bases from J, with 15 bases between. This CDR3 is CASSGEGGWYNEQFF. The CDR3 region has the DNA TGTGCCAGTAGTGGAGAGGGGGGCTGGTACAATGAGCAGTTCTTC.

In the case of this clonotype: A much more abundant neighbour one base away suggests this may be a read error. The gene calls are TRBV18 and TRBJ2-1, with D perhaps TRBD2 (6 bases). Germline CDR1 KGHSH, CDR2 LQKENI. This CDR3 comprises 16 residues. The CDR3 is CVSSFRRDSVYNEQFF. CDR3 bases: TGTGTCAGCTCATTTCGCCGGGACTCCGTCTACAATGAGCAGTTCTTC. The whole variable domain, filled in from reference TRBV18 and TRBJ2-1, reads NAGVMQNPRHLVRRRGQEARLRCSPMKGHSHVYWYRQLPEEGLKFMVYLQKENIIDESGMPKERFSAEFPKEGPSILRIQQVVRGDSAAYFCVSSFRRDSVYNEQFFGPGTRLTVL.

V and J are TRBV20-1 and TRBJ2-3; the D gene is possibly TRBD2 (6 bases). The V and J ends lost 1 base and 2 bases respectively, with 10 bases between them. The germline V gene encodes CDR1 DFQATT and CDR2 SNEGSKA (reference sequence). CDR3 length: 14 amino acids. CDR3 sequence reads: CSARVAGTTDTQYF. CDR3 in DNA: TGCAGTGCTAGAGTTGCGGGGACCACAGATACGCAGTATTTT.

The count of this clonotype is one. A much larger clone differs from this one at a single base, so this may be a read error. The chain recombines TRBV6-5 with TRBJ2-3; D may be TRBD1 (6 bases). The CDR3 length is 14 residues. Germline CDR1 is MNHEY and CDR2 is SVGAGI. CDR3 residues: CASSWQGSTDMQYF. CDR3 nucleotide sequence: TGTGCCAGCAGTTGGCAGGGGAGCACAGATATGCAGTATTTT.

V and J are TRBV24-1 and TRBJ2-7; TRBD1 is a possible D gene (5 bases). V was trimmed by 4 bases and J by 2 bases, leaving 17 bases between them. The CDR3 covers 16 residues. Germline V gene sequence: CDR1 KGHDR, CDR2 SFDVKD. The CDR3 sequence is CATSDSTENGPYEQYF. For the CDR3, the DNA is TGTGCCACCAGTGACTCGACAGAGAACGGCCCCTACGAGCAGTACTTC.

The chain has TRBV9 and TRBJ2-5; D remains ambiguous. Germline CDR1 SGDLS, CDR2 YYNGEE. The CDR3 spans 14 residues. The V end lost 0 bases, the J end lost 2 bases, and 8 bases lay between the germline ends. CDR3 amino acids: CASSVGAKQETQYF. The CDR3 nucleotides read TGTGCCAGCAGCGTAGGGGCTAAACAAGAGACCCAGTACTTC.

This chain uses TRBV6-2 or TRBV6-3 with TRBJ2-1, with unresolved D. Trimming removed 2 bases at V and 0 bases at J, with 11 bases between. The CDR3 length is 16 residues. Per the germline V gene, CDR1 is MNHEY and CDR2 is SVGEGT. The CDR3 DNA sequence: TGTGCCAGCAGTTACATTCCAGGACGCTCCTACAATGAGCAGTTCTTC. Amino acid sequence: CASSYIPGRSYNEQFF.

The V and J genes are TRBV7-2 and TRBJ2-3, with D unclear. Trimming cost V 2 bases and J 0 bases, with 9 bases left between them. The CDR3 covers 15 residues. Germline V gene sequence: CDR1 SGHTA, CDR2 FQGNSA. CDR3 DNA sequence: TGTGCCAGCAGCTTAAGTATCGGGAGCACAGATACGCAGTATTTT. It is translated as CASSLSIGSTDTQYF.

The chain employs TRBV7-9 and TRBJ2-1; a possible D gene is TRBD2 (7 bases). This CDR3 has 13 amino acids. The ends were cut back, 11 bases at V and 2 bases at J, with 13 bases in the middle. Germline CDR1 and CDR2: SEHNR and FQNEAQ (reference sequence). CDR3 region: CAGTGGAYNEQFF. The CDR3 region has the DNA TGTGCCGGTACGGGGGGCGCCTACAATGAGCAGTTCTTC.

The rearrangement joins TRBV20-1 to TRBJ1-1; the match to TRBD1 covers 8 bases. Germline CDR1 is DFQATT and CDR2 is SNEGSKA (reference sequence). Germline trimming cut 2 bases from V and 3 bases from J; bases unmatched to any gene: 14. The CDR3 length is 17 residues. The CDR3 DNA follows: TGCAGTGCTAGACCCACCCCCTTGACAGGGGATTACACTGAAGCTTTCTTT. Residues: CSARPTPLTGDYTEAFF.

This clonotype was observed many times. The J gene is TRBJ2-7, the V gene TRBV20-1, with 11 bases that match TRBD2. V dropped 3 bases and J dropped 0; count of bases not matched to a gene: 7. Germline V lookup: CDR1 DFQATT, CDR2 SNEGSKA (reference sequence). The CDR3 is 16 amino acids. The CDR3 reads CSASSSGGTNSYEQYF. Written as DNA, the CDR3 is TGCAGTGCTAGTTCTAGCGGGGGGACCAACTCCTACGAGCAGTACTTC.

A few counts support this clonotype. CDR3 sequence (DNA): TGCAGCGCGGGACAGGGAAACACTGAAGCTTTCTTT. As protein: CSAGQGNTEAFF. V and J are TRBV29-1 and TRBJ1-1; 9 bases are shared with TRBD1. The CDR3 length is 12 residues. After removal of 7 bases from V and 2 bases from J, the junction contained 2 bases not matched to a gene. Germline CDR1 is SQVTM and CDR2 is ANQGSEA.

This clonotype was detected ten times or more. This chain uses TRBV12-3 or TRBV12-4 with TRBJ1-5; 9 bases match TRBD1. The CDR3 covers 15 residues. Losses at the gene ends were 5 bases for V and 5 bases for J; bases not matched to a gene: 7. CDR3 region: CASSALQGADQPQHF. The CDR3 nucleotides are TGTGCCAGCAGTGCCCTACAGGGGGCGGATCAGCCCCAGCATTTT.

This clonotype was observed many times. The chain joins TRBV20-1 to TRBJ2-2; 8 nucleotides agree with TRBD2. The V gene end was trimmed by 6 bases and the J gene end by 5 bases; junction bases not matched to a gene: 14. The CDR3 totals 16 residues. The V gene's germline CDR1 is DFQATT and CDR2 SNEGSKA (reference sequence). CDR3 nucleotides: TGCAGTGCCCGAACGGGACTAGGTTTTACGACCGGGGAGCTGTTTTTT. It is translated as CSARTGLGFTTGELFF.

The CDR3 DNA reads TGTGCCAGCAGTTTATTGGGAAACGAGCAGTACTTC. Translated: CASSLLGNEQYF. The chain carries TRBV28 and TRBJ2-7; no clear D. The CDR3 contains 12 residues. Trimming removed 1 base from V and 5 bases from J, with 6 bases in between. In germline, CDR1 is MDHEN, CDR2 SYDVKM.

The CDR3, as DNA: TGTGCCAGCAGTGAATCCGGGGGAGGGGAGCTGTTTTTT. It is translated as CASSESGGGELFF. The chain carries TRBV2 and TRBJ2-2; tentatively, D is TRBD2 (6 bases). Germline V lookup: CDR1 SNHLY, CDR2 FYNNEI. With 2 bases removed from V and 8 bases from J, the gap between germline ends came to 9 bases. CDR3 length: 13 residues.

The chain recombines TRBV9 with TRBJ2-7; 7 bases align to TRBD1. The CDR3 runs to 14 residues. V was pared by 3 bases and J by 7 bases, with 10 bases of the junction left unmatched. Looked up from germline, CDR1 is SGDLS and CDR2 is YYNGEE. The CDR3 protein is CASSGKTGSREQYF. As DNA, the CDR3 is TGTGCCAGCAGCGGAAAGACAGGGTCGAGAGAGCAGTACTTC.

The chain recombines TRBV20-1 with TRBJ2-3; 8 bases agree with TRBD2. Per the germline V gene, CDR1 is DFQATT and CDR2 is SNEGSKA (reference sequence). V trimming: 7 bases; J trimming: 2 bases; junction bases outside the gene matches: 5. The length of the CDR3 is 13 residues. The CDR3 loop reads CSVAGSNTDTQYF. In DNA, the CDR3 is TGCAGTGTAGCGGGGAGTAACACAGATACGCAGTATTTT.

The gene calls are TRBV6-1 and TRBJ1-5; D is unresolved. This CDR3 is 15 amino acids long. Germline CDR1 is MNHNS and CDR2 is SASEGT. Between the trimmed V and J ends, which lost 0 bases and 1 base, there was a span of 7 bases. CDR3 nucleotide sequence: TGTGCCAGCAGTGAAGCCCCCCAGAGCAATCAGCCCCAGCATTTT. Translation: CASSEAPQSNQPQHF.

By its share, this clonotype is medium-sized. The genes are TRBV27 and TRBJ2-7; possibly TRBD1 for D (5 bases). The CDR3 consists of 14 residues. Deletions cut 8 bases from V and 0 bases from J, with 14 bases between. CDR1 and CDR2 (germline): MNHEY, SMNVEV (reference sequence). The CDR3 DNA is TGTGCCAGCGGTACCCAGGGCCGCTCCTACGAGCAGTACTTC. It specifies CASGTQGRSYEQYF.

There are a few counts of this clonotype. The rearrangement links TRBV15 to TRBJ2-7; D gene uncertain. The CDR3 spans 12 residues. Germline V gene data show CDR1 as LNHNV and CDR2 as YYDKDF (reference sequence). Trimming left V 0 bases short and J 4 bases short, with 4 bases between. The DNA of the CDR3 is TGTGCCACCAGCAGAGATGGGTACGAGCAGTACTTC. This sequence encodes CATSRDGYEQYF.

This rearrangement joins TRBV10-3 to TRBJ2-7; the D call may be TRBD1 or TRBD2 (5 bases each). V shed 4 bases and J shed 1 base, with 14 bases lying between them. CDR1 is ENHRY, CDR2 SYGVKD, per germline. The CDR3 totals 15 residues. The DNA of the CDR3 is TGTGCCATCAGTGCCGGGACGAGGAATTCCTACGAGCAGTACTTC. Translation gives CAISAGTRNSYEQYF.

In its sample, this clonotype was seen many times. The rearrangement uses TRBV6-2 or TRBV6-3 and TRBJ2-2, with unresolved D. The V and J ends lost 5 bases and 2 bases respectively, with 3 bases between them. Germline V gene data show CDR1 as MNHEY and CDR2 as SVGEGT. The CDR3 spans 12 residues. CDR3 DNA: TGTGCCAGCAGTACCAACACCGGGGAGCTGTTTTTT. Protein sequence: CASSTNTGELFF.

V gene TRBV5-4 combines with J gene TRBJ1-1, with TRBD1 matching over 7 bases. CDR1 SGHNT and CDR2 YYREEE come from the germline V gene (reference sequence). The CDR3 spans 17 residues. The J segment lost 0 bases and the V segment lost 4 bases, leaving 12 bases of the junction unmatched. DNA for the CDR3: TGTGCCAGCAGCCTGGGGACAGCTTTTTTCTTGAACACTGAAGCTTTCTTT. It yields the protein CASSLGTAFFLNTEAFF.

The chain uses TRBV11-2 and TRBJ2-1; D assignment may be TRBD1 or TRBD2 (7 bases each). Looked up from germline, CDR1 is SGHAT and CDR2 is FQNNGV. V was pared by 7 bases and J by 4 bases, with 17 bases between. The CDR3 has 15 amino acids. The CDR3 coding sequence is TGTGCCAGCACACCAGGGAGGGACAGATACAATGAGCAGTTCTTC. It yields the protein CASTPGRDRYNEQFF.

Only one count was recorded for this clonotype. The V gene is TRBV27, the J gene TRBJ2-5, with TRBD2 as a possible D gene (7 bases). The CDR3 totals 18 residues. Germline lookup yields CDR1 MNHEY and CDR2 SMNVEV (reference sequence). V was cut by 9 bases and J by 4 bases, with 30 bases left in between. This CDR3 reads CARVGPGDYRKGGETQYF. CDR3 DNA: TGTGCCAGAGTCGGTCCGGGGGACTACCGAAAAGGGGGAGAGACCCAGTACTTC.

This clonotype showed up just once. This sequence joins TRBV15 and TRBJ1-3; D uncertain. Looked up from germline, CDR1 is LNHNV and CDR2 is YYDKDF (reference sequence). This CDR3 has 14 residues. V was cut by 0 bases and J by 2 bases, with 5 bases left in between. CDR3 sequence reads: CATSRDTTGNTIYF. CDR3 DNA sequence: TGTGCCACCAGCAGAGATACTACTGGAAACACCATATATTTT.

The chain couples TRBV21-1 to TRBJ2-1. TRBV21-1 is listed as a pseudogene. The CDR3 has 14 residues. The CDR3 coding sequence is TGTGCCAGCAGCAAAGTCACAGCGACGTTTGATAAGTTCTTC. Encoded protein: CASSKVTATFDKFF.

This clonotype was seen ten or more times. The chain couples TRBV18 to TRBJ2-1; 14 nucleotides line up with TRBD2. CDR1 and CDR2 from the germline V gene are KGHSH and LQKENI. The CDR3 sequence is 17 residues long. Trimming cost V 4 bases and J 5 bases; bases outside gene matches: 7. This CDR3 is CASSQTSGRAFNNEQFF. CDR3 DNA: TGTGCCAGCTCACAGACTAGCGGGAGGGCCTTCAACAATGAGCAGTTCTTC.

This clonotype was observed a handful of times. The genes are TRBV6-2 or TRBV6-3 and TRBJ2-5; the match to TRBD1 covers 8 bases. V shed 6 bases, J shed 4 bases, and the junction held 7 bases outside the gene matches. In germline, CDR1 is MNHEY, CDR2 SVGEGT. CDR3 length: 14 amino acids. CDR3 nucleotide sequence: TGTGCCAGCAGGCGGACAGGGTTCGGAGAGACCCAGTACTTC. This encodes CASRRTGFGETQYF.

This clonotype was seen ten or more times. At one boundary the junction diverges from the germline segment, which might be a read error. CDR3 DNA: TGTGCTAGCAGCTTAGTTGTAGCGGGTGCGGATGAGCAGTTCTTC. Translation: CASSLVVAGADEQFF. This chain uses TRBV7-7 with TRBJ2-1; 7 nucleotides agree with TRBD2. Germline assignment: CDR1 SSHAT and CDR2 FNYEAQ (reference sequence). The CDR3 contains 15 residues.